Sequencing of this T cell receptor (beta chain) was carried out in a study of blood T cells in healthy people across ages. Study-level findings and limits: Naive and antigen-experienced cells were not separated, limiting conclusive comparison.

With a J-beta primer mix and a sample-barcoded 5' primer, a second PCR ran roughly 6 to 11 cycles. A single record per CDR3 protein comes from TCRdb applying MiXCR to the 5' RACE reads. The sample shows about 930,000 distinct CDR3 sequences, 25% to 30% of them seen only once. Looked up from germline, CDR1 is SGHTA and CDR2 is FQGNSA. The length of the CDR3 is 14 residues. Points on this clonotype: Its antigen is undetermined.

The same specimen was also included in a second study, on T cells of mothers and their children. That investigation notes: Related and unrelated pairs show similar shaping of TCR recombination output by thymic selection. Slightly, though not significantly, more overlap was seen in related than in unrelated mother-child pairs.

This clonotype originated in a woman aged 40 to 55 in good health. The genes are TRBV7-2 and TRBJ2-4, with TRBD2 matching over 9 bases. The DNA matches TRBJ2-7 better at its end, which makes the J call doubtful. Input material: blood. The CDR3 sequence: CASGRTSDPYEQYF. DNA of the CDR3: TGTGCCAGCGGCAGGACTAGCGATCCCTACGAGCAGTACTTC.